Shown below are 5 T cell receptor beta chains from a single sample sequenced in a study of T cell responses to AZD1222 COVID-19 vaccine. Sequenced by immunoSEQ multiplex PCR; TCRdb stores in-frame clones only, minus some. The table includes about 92,000 clones, approximately 90% detected once. The sample consisted of peripheral blood, taken on day 0 of AZD1222 vaccination. All receptors come from an adult in good health.

The rearrangement uses TRBV30 and TRBJ1-1; possible D gene TRBD1, 6 bases. Germline values: CDR1 GTSNPN, CDR2 SVGIG (reference sequence). CDR3 length: 14 residues. V lost 7 bases and J 4 bases, leaving 19 bases between the germline ends. The CDR3 nucleotides are TGTGCCTTTTGCCCCAGGGGAAGAGGCACTGAAGCTTTCTTT. It is translated as CAFCPRGRGTEAFF.

The rearrangement links TRBV24-1 to TRBJ1-2; TRBD1 is a possible D gene (5 bases). Germline CDR1 reads KGHDR; CDR2 reads SFDVKD. This CDR3 region has 12 residues. Trimming removed 4 bases at V and 9 bases at J, with 11 bases between. The CDR3 spells CATSDLGVSYTF. CDR3 bases: TGTGCCACCAGTGACCTAGGGGTGAGCTACACCTTC.

This clone was counted only a few times. The rearrangement joins TRBV7-2 to TRBJ2-7; D unclear. Germline V gives CDR1 SGHTA, CDR2 FQGNSA. V lost 5 bases, J lost 4 bases, and 12 bases lay in between. The CDR3 sequence is 13 residues long. The CDR3 region is CASSPDPSYEQYF. For the CDR3, the DNA is TGTGCCAGCAGCCCCGACCCCAGTTACGAGCAGTACTTC.

The chain links TRBV29-1 to TRBJ1-2; the D is unclear. The germline gives CDR1 SQVTM, CDR2 ANQGSEA. The CDR3 covers 11 residues. The V end lost 4 bases, the J end lost 4 bases, and 7 bases lay between the germline ends. The CDR3 nucleotides are TGCAGCGTTGTACAGCTCTATGGCTACACCTTC. This codes for CSVVQLYGYTF.

The chain employs TRBV7-3 and TRBJ2-5; 8 bases are a match to TRBD1. The germline V gene encodes CDR1 SGHTA and CDR2 FQGTGA. Trimming took 2 bases from V and 5 from J; bases not matched to a gene: 7. This CDR3 spans 15 amino acids. The CDR3 loop reads CASSLAAGGGETQYF. As DNA, the CDR3 is TGTGCCAGCAGCTTAGCGGCAGGGGGCGGCGAGACCCAGTACTTC.